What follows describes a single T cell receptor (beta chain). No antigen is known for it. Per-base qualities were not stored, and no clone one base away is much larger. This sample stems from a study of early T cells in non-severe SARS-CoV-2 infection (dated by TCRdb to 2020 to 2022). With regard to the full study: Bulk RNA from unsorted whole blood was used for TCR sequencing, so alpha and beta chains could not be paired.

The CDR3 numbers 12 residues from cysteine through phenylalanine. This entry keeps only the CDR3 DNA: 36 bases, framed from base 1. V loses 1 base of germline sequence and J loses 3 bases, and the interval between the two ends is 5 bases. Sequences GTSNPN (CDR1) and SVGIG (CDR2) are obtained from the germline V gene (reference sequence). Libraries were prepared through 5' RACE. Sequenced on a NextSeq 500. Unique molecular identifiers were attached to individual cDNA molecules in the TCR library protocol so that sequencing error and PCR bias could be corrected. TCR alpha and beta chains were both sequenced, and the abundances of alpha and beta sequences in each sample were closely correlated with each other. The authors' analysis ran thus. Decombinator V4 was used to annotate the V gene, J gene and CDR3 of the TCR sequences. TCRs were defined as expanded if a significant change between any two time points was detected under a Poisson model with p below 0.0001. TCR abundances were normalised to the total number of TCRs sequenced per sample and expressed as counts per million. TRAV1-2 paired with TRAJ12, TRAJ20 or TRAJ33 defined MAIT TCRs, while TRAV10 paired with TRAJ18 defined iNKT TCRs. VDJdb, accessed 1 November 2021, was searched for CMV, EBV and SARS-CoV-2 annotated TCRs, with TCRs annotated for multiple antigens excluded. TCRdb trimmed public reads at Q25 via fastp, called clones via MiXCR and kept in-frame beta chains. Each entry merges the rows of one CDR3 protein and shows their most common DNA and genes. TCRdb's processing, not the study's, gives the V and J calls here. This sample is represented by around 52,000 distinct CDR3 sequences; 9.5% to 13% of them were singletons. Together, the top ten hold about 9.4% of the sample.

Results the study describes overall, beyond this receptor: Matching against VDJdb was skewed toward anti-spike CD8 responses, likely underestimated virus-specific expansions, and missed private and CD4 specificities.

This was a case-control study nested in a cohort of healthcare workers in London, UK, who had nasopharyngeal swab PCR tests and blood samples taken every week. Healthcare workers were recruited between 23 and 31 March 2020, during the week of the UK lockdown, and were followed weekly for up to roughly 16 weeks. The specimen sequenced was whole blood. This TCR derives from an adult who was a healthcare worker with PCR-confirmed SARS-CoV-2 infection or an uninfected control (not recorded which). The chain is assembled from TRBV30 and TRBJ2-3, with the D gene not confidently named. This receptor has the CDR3 CAWSATTDTQYF. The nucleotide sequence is TGTGCCTGGAGTGCGACAACAGATACGCAGTATTTT.